This record covers a single TCR beta chain. Its antigen remains unknown. The V gene's germline CDR1 is MDHEN and CDR2 SYDVKM. The CDR3 contains 14 residues. The V and J ends lost 7 bases and 0 bases respectively, with 13 bases between them. This sample was taken from a study of a mutant IDH1 vaccine in newly diagnosed glioma. Whole-study context: There were eight vaccinations for patients, given in weeks 1, 3, 5, 7, 11, 15, 19 and 23. Receipt of radiotherapy, temozolomide, or both preceded the study, and most received both. Study-level results: Among all patients, vaccine-induced immune responses occurred in over 80%.

The time point here: week 11, during vaccination. Alongside topical imiquimod, each dose of vaccine comprised 300 ug of mutant IDH1 20-mer peptide. The method was immunoSEQ multiplex PCR; TCRdb's version includes in-frame clones alone and lacks a portion of them. The table has roughly 60,000 clones, about 80% seen once; the top ten hold 3.5% to 4.5%. The TCR was taken from a man aged 30 to 39 with glioma. The V and J genes are TRBV28 and TRBJ2-7; D gene ambiguous. The material was PBMCs, obtained from a glioma patient whose treatment included an IDH1 peptide vaccine. The CDR3 spells CASTRRRSSYEQYF. The CDR3 DNA reads as TGTGCCAGCACCCGGCGCAGGTCCTCCTACGAGCAGTACTTC.